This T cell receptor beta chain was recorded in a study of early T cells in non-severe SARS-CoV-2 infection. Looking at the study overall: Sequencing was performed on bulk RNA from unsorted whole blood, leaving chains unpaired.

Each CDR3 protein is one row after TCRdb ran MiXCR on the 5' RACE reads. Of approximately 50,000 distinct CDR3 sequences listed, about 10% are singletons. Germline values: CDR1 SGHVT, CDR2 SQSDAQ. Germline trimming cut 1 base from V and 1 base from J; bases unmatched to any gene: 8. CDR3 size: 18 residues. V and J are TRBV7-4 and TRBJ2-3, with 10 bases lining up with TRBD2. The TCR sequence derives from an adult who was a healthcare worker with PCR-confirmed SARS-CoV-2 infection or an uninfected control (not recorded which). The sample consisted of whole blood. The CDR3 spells CASSLVGVGLAGTDTQYF. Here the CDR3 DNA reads TGTGCCAGCAGCTTAGTGGGAGTAGGACTAGCGGGCACAGATACGCAGTATTTT.